This TCR beta chain appears in the sequencing data of a study of blood T cell repertoires in COVID-19. Study-wide background: Samples came from the United States, Italy and Spain, spanning acute and convalescent COVID-19. T cells, B-cell-depleted T cells, or PBMCs provided the cDNA or gDNA that served as material.

The Seattle site enrolled patients during active infection and followed them longitudinally. This CDR3 spans 15 amino acids. Trimming cost V 2 bases and J 7 bases, with 17 bases left between them. Per germline, CDR1 KGHSH and CDR2 LQKENI. Authors' data handling: Reference gene primer amplification gave nucleated cell count estimates. Repertoires were generated with immunoSEQ multiplex PCR, while TCRdb's copy carries only in-frame clones and drops some. V, J and clone size are those of that table, while D and trimming were read from the DNA. The sample has 150,000 to 200,000 clones, roughly 94% seen once; the top ten hold around 0.8%.

Sequenced: peripheral blood. This TCR derives from a man younger than 40 with COVID-19, enrolled during active disease. The V and J genes are TRBV18 and TRBJ1-2; possible D gene TRBD1, 6 bases. Here the CDR3 reads CASSPGGGGAAGYTF. As DNA, the CDR3 is TGTGCCAGCTCACCAGGAGGAGGGGGGGCGGCTGGCTACACCTTC.